Reported below is one T cell receptor beta chain. Antigen specificity is unknown. Amplification of TCR beta CDR3 regions used RNA as the template. The primer set for the first-round RT-PCR of the TCR CDR3 was HTBI. TCRdb analysed the multiplex PCR reads with MiXCR anew, one entry per CDR3 protein. Of 550,000 to 700,000 distinct CDR3 sequences in the sample, roughly 46% were seen once. The CDR3 length is 12 residues. V was clipped by 2 bases and J by 13 bases, with 11 bases between them. Germline loops: CDR1 ENHRY, CDR2 SYGVKD. This record belongs to a study of T cells in Graves' hyperthyroidism and ophthalmopathy. Study-wide results and caveats: Ophthalmopathy stood apart from stable hyperthyroidism in a 13 V-J model. Model-based prediction identified ophthalmopathy a median approximately 6.2 months prior to its onset.

It was uncontrolled infection, other autoimmune disease, pregnancy or lactation that excluded patients. Diagnoses were established using clinical symptoms, serum thyroxine and TRAb, thyroid ultrasound and orbital computed tomography. The V and J genes are TRBV10-3 and TRBJ2-2; the D is unclear. The TCR comes from an adult woman with Graves' disease, either hyperthyroidism or ophthalmopathy (not recorded which). The specimen sequenced was peripheral blood or thyroid tissue (not recorded which). DNA for the CDR3: TGTGCCATCAGTGAGAACACCGGCCGGCTGTTTTTT. Residues: CAISENTGRLFF.